The rows below give T cell receptor beta chains drawn from one sample of a study of T cells after yellow fever vaccination. TCRdb processed the 5' RACE reads anew with MiXCR; each CDR3 protein has one entry. Of about 320,000 distinct CDR3 sequences listed, approximately 13% were seen once; the top ten hold 3.2%. The sequences come from CD4+ T cells sorted from PBMCs, collected 15 days after the yellow fever booster vaccination. These receptors were collected from a man aged 18 to 30 who received the YFV17D yellow fever vaccine. Both conserved end residues are part of each CDR3. Each record gives: J gene, clone size, V gene, D gene, CDR3 protein, CDR3 DNA. D genes are given only for firm matches. A row's size may be missing; if present it is once, few, many or a size class.

TRBJ2-3,few,TRBV7-2,.,CASSLLRGNTQYF,TGTGCCAGCAGCTTACTTAGGGGAAATACGCAGTATTTT
TRBJ1-1,few,TRBV5-1,.,CASTQIGHPNTEAFF,TGCGCCAGCACCCAGATCGGACACCCGAACACTGAAGCTTTCTTT
TRBJ2-7,few,TRBV18,.,CASSPPTGPYEQYF,TGTGCCAGCTCACCACCCACCGGACCCTACGAGCAGTACTTC
TRBJ2-2,few,TRBV14,.,CASSRPGTGAGTGELFF,TGTGCCAGCAGCCGACCCGGGACTGGAGCTGGAACCGGGGAGCTGTTTTTT
TRBJ1-6,many,TRBV7-2,.,CASSLGGEGGSPLHF,TGTGCCAGCAGCTTAGGGGGCGAAGGCGGCTCACCCCTCCACTTT
TRBJ2-2,.,TRBV2,.,CASSERAGANTGELFF,TGTGCCAGCAGTGAAAGGGCAGGGGCGAACACCGGGGAGCTGTTTTTT
TRBJ2-5,few,TRBV7-8,.,CASSLRWGRETQYF,TGTGCCAGCAGCTTACGGTGGGGGCGGGAGACCCAGTACTTC
TRBJ1-2,few,TRBV12-3/TRBV12-4,.,CASSLDFRRTYGYTF,TGTGCCAGCAGTTTAGACTTTAGACGGACCTATGGCTACACCTTC
TRBJ2-5,few,TRBV6-1,.,CASRGARAGQETQYF,TGTGCCAGCAGAGGAGCCCGGGCAGGACAAGAGACCCAGTACTTC
TRBJ1-3,.,TRBV5-1,.,CAFHPGQWRNTIYF,TGCGCCTTCCACCCGGGACAATGGAGAAACACCATATATTTT
TRBJ2-5,.,TRBV5-1,.,CASSLGQTKETQYF,TGCGCCAGCAGCTTGGGACAGACAAAAGAGACCCAGTACTTC
TRBJ2-5,.,TRBV20-1,.,CSAPGSSRMETQYF,TGCAGTGCCCCCGGCAGTAGCCGTATGGAGACCCAGTACTTC
TRBJ2-3,few,TRBV6-5,.,CASSRGFSTDTQYF,TGTGCCAGCAGTCGTGGGTTCTCAACAGATACGCAGTATTTT
TRBJ2-1,.,TRBV12-3/TRBV12-4,.,CATNSIRVGEQFF,TGTGCCACCAACTCTATCAGGGTTGGTGAGCAGTTCTTC
TRBJ2-1,.,TRBV24-1,.,CATSDGSGQFF,TGTGCCACCAGTGACGGAAGTGGGCAGTTCTTC
TRBJ1-4,.,TRBV29-1,.,CSVEKVENEKLFF,TGCAGCGTTGAAAAGGTGGAGAATGAAAAACTGTTTTTT
TRBJ2-1,few,TRBV7-2,TRBD2,CASSSGPAGFNEQFF,TGTGCCAGCAGCTCCGGGCCAGCGGGATTCAATGAGCAGTTCTTC